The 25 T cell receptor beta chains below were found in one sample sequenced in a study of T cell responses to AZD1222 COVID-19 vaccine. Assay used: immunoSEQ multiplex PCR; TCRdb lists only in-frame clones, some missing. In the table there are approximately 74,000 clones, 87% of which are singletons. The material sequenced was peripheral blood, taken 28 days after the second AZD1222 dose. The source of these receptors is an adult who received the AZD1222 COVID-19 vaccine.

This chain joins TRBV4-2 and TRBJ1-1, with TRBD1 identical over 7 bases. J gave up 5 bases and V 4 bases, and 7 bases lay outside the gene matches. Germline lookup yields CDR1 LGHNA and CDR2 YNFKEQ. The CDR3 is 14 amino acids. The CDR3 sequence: CASSLQGGETEAFF. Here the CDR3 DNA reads TGTGCCAGCAGCCTCCAGGGGGGGGAAACTGAAGCTTTCTTT.

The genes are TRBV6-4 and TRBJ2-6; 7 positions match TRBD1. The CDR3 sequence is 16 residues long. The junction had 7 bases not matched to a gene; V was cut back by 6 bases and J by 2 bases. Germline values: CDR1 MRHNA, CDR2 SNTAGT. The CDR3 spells CASSQGVGAGANVLTF. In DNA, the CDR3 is TGTGCCAGCAGCCAGGGGGTAGGGGCTGGGGCCAACGTCCTGACTTTC.

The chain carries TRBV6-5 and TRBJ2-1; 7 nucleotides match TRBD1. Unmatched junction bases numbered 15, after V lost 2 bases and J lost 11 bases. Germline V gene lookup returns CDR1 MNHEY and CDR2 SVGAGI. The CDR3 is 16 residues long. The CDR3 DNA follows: TGTGCCAGCAGTTACCTCGGGACAGTCGGGCCATCGAAGCAGTTCTTC. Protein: CASSYLGTVGPSKQFF.

CDR3 DNA sequence: TGCGCCAGCAGCCCCCAGGGTACTGAAGCTTTCTTT. Encoded protein: CASSPQGTEAFF. This rearrangement joins TRBV5-1 to TRBJ1-1; a possible D gene is TRBD1 (5 bases). CDR1 is SGHRS and CDR2 is YFSETQ in the germline V gene. The CDR3 runs 12 residues. Trimming cost V 4 bases and J 5 bases, with 9 bases left between them.

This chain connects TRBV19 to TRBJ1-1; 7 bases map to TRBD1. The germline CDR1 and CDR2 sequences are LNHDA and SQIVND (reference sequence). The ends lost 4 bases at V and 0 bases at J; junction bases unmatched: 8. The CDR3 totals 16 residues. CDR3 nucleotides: TGTGCCAGTAGTAAGAGGGGACAGTTCATGAACACTGAAGCTTTCTTT. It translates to CASSKRGQFMNTEAFF.

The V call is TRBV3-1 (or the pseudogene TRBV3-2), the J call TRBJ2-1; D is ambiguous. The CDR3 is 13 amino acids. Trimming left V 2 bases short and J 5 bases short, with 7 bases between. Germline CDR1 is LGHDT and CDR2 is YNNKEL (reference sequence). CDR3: CASSQWNDNEQFF. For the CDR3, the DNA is TGTGCCAGCAGCCAATGGAACGACAATGAGCAGTTCTTC.

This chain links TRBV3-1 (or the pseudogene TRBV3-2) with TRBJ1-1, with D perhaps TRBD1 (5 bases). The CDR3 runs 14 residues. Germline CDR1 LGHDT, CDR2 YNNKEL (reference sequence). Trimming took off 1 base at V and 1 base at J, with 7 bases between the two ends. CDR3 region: CASSQGGANTEAFF. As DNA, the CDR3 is TGTGCCAGCAGCCAAGGGGGCGCGAACACTGAAGCTTTCTTT.

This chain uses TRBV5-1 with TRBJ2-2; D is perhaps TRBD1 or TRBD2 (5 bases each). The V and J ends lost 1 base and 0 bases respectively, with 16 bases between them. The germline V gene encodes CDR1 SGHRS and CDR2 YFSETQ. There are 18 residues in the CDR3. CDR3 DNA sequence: TGCGCCAGCAGCTTGAGGGGACCAGAGTTCGCGAACACCGGGGAGCTGTTTTTT. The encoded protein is CASSLRGPEFANTGELFF.

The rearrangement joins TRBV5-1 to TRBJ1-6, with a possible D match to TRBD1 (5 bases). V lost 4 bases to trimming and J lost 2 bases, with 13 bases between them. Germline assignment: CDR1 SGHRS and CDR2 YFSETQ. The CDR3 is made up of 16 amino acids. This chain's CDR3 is CASSLVLGAYNSPLHF. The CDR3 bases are TGCGCCAGCAGCCTGGTTTTGGGGGCCTATAATTCACCCCTCCACTTT.

The CDR3 DNA sequence: TGTGCCAGTAGTCCCCCGGGACTAGCGGGAGCCCTCCAAGGCAATGAGCAGTTCTTC. As protein: CASSPPGLAGALQGNEQFF. The chain is built from TRBV19 and TRBJ2-1; 14 bases agree with TRBD2. There are 19 residues in the CDR3. J lost 6 bases, V lost 5 bases, and 15 bases had no gene match. Germline V CDR1 and CDR2: LNHDA, SQIVND (reference sequence).

In DNA, the CDR3 is TGTGCCAGCAGCTTCTACAGGGGGAGCGACAATGAGCAGTTCTTC. It translates to CASSFYRGSDNEQFF. J is TRBJ2-1 and V is TRBV5-8; the match to TRBD1 covers 8 bases. CDR1 and CDR2 (germline): SGHTS, YDEGEE. After removal of 2 bases from V and 5 bases from J, the junction contained 6 bases not matched to a gene. There are 15 residues in the CDR3.

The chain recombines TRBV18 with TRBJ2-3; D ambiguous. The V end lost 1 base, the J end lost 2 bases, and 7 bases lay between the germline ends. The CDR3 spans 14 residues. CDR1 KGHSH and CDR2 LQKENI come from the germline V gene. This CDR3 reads CASSPLLNTDTQYF. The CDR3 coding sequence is TGTGCCAGCTCACCACTCTTGAACACAGATACGCAGTATTTT.

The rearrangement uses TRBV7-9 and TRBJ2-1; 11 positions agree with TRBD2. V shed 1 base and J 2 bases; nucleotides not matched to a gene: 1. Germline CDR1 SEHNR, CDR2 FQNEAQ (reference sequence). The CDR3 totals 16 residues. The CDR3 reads CASSLETSGAYNEQFF. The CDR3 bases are TGTGCCAGCAGCTTAGAGACTAGCGGGGCCTACAATGAGCAGTTCTTC.

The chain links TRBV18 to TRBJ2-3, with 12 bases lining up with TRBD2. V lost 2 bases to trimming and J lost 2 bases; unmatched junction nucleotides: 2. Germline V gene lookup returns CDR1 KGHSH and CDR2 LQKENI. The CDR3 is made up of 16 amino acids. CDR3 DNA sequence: TGTGCCAGCTCACCAAGGACTAGCGGGAACACAGATACGCAGTATTTT. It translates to CASSPRTSGNTDTQYF.

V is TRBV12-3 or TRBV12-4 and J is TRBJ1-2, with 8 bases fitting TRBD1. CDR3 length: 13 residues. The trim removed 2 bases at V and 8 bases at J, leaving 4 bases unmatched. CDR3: CASSLTGTGGYTF. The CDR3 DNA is TGTGCCAGCAGTTTAACCGGGACAGGAGGCTACACCTTC.

The DNA for the CDR3 is TGTGCCAGCAGCTTAGTGGAGACAGCGAACACCGGGGAGCTGTTTTTT. Translated, it gives CASSLVETANTGELFF. V is TRBV7-9 and J is TRBJ2-2, with D maybe TRBD1 (5 bases). The CDR3 is made up of 16 amino acids. V was cut by 1 base and J by 0 bases, with 9 bases left in between. Looked up from germline, CDR1 is SEHNR and CDR2 is FQNEAQ (reference sequence).

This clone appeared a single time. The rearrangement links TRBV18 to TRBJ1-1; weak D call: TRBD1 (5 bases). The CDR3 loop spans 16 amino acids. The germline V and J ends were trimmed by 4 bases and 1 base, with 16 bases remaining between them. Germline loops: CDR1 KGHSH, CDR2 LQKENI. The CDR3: CASSQGIGAENTEAFF. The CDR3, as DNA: TGTGCCAGCTCACAGGGCATTGGGGCGGAGAACACTGAAGCTTTCTTT.

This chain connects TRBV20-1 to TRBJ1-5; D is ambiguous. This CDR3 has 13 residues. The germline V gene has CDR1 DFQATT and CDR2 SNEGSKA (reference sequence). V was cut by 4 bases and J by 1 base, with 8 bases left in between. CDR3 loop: CSAIEGSNQPQHF. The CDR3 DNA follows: TGCAGTGCTATTGAAGGGAGCAATCAGCCCCAGCATTTT.

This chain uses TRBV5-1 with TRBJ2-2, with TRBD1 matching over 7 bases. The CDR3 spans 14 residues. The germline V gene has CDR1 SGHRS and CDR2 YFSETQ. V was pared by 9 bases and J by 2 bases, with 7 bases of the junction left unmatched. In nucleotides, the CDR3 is TGCGCCACCCAGGGGACAGCTAACACCGGGGAGCTGTTTTTT. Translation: CATQGTANTGELFF.

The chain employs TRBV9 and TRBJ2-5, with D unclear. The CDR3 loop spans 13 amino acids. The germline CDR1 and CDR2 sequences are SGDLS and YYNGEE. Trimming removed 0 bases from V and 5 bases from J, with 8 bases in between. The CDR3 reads CASSVDPEETQYF. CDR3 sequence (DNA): TGTGCCAGCAGCGTAGATCCGGAGGAGACCCAGTACTTC. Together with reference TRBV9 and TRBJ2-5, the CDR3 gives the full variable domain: DSGVTQTPKHLITATGQRVTLRCSPRSGDLSVYWYQQSLDQGLQFLIQYYNGEERAKGNILERFSAQQFPDLHSELNLSSLELGDSALYFCASSVDPEETQYFGPGTRLLVL.

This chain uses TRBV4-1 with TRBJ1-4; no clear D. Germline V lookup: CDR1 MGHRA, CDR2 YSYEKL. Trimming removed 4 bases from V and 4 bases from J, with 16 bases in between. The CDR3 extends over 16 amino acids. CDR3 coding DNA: TGCGCCAGCAGCCCAACCCTGGACCTGGTTAATGAAAAACTGTTTTTT. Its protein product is CASSPTLDLVNEKLFF.

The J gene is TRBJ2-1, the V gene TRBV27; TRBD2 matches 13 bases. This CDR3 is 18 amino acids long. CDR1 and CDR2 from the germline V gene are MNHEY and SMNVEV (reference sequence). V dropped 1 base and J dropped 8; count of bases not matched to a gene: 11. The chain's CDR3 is CASSLWGTSGTPRYEQFF. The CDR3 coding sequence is TGTGCCAGCAGTTTATGGGGGACTAGCGGGACTCCCAGGTATGAGCAGTTCTTC.

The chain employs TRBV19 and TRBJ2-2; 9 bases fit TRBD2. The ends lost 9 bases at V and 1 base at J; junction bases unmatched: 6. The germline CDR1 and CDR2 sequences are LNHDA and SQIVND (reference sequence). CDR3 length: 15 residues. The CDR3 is CASSGLAMNTGELFF. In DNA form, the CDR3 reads TGTGCCAGCTCGGGACTAGCTATGAACACCGGGGAGCTGTTTTTT.

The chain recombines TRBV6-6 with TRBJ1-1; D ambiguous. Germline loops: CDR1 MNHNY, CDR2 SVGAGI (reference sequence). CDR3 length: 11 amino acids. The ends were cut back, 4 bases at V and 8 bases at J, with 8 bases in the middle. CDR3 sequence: CASSSGGEAFF. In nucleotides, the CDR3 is TGTGCCAGCAGTTCCGGCGGAGAAGCTTTCTTT.

The DNA of the CDR3 is TGTGCCACCAGAAGTGAAAACACCGGGGAGCTGTTTTTT. It is translated as CATRSENTGELFF. The chain employs TRBV24-1 and TRBJ2-2, with D unresolved. The CDR3 covers 13 residues. V was cut by 7 bases and J by 2 bases, with 7 bases left in between. Germline CDR1 reads KGHDR; CDR2 reads SFDVKD.